Listed below are T cell receptor beta chains from one sample, sequenced in a study of CD8 T cells in ankylosing spondylitis. TCRdb processed the 5' RACE reads anew with MiXCR; each CDR3 protein has one entry. The table records tens of thousands of distinct CDR3 sequences, approximately 11% of them present only once. Sequenced sample: blood, either unsorted or a sorted T cell fraction (not recorded which). These receptors originate from a male donor with ankylosing spondylitis or in good health (not recorded which). The CDR3 runs from the conserved cysteine through the conserved F or W. The D gene is left open where the match is weak.

>TRBJ1-1|TRBV5-1|NA
CASSLGQQDTEAFF
>TRBJ2-7|TRBV29-1|NA
CSVGSGQPYEQYF
>TRBJ1-1|TRBV19|NA
CASSIRGVTEAFF
>TRBJ2-2|TRBV24-1|NA
CATSDRGAGQVGELFF
>TRBJ2-2|TRBV27|NA
CASRLGGGVGTGELFF
>TRBJ2-1|TRBV3-1|NA
CASSQVKEINEQFF
>TRBJ1-5|TRBV5-1|NA
CASSLEGVDNQPQHF
>TRBJ1-1|TRBV5-1|NA
CASSYNTQGRNTEAFF
>TRBJ1-5|TRBV10-3|NA
CAISGLGDSNQPQHF
>TRBJ1-1|TRBV2|TRBD1
CASSAPRQGKMNTEAFF
>TRBJ2-3|TRBV5-1|TRBD2
CASSLDRGGSTDTQYF
>TRBJ1-2|TRBV6-1|TRBD1
CATYSGTGRGVYGYTF
>TRBJ2-1|TRBV18|TRBD2
CASSTMSTSGEEDEQFF
>TRBJ2-2|TRBV5-1|NA
CASSFQGDTGELFF
>TRBJ1-4|TRBV12-3/TRBV12-4|NA
CASSPPTASNEKLFF
>TRBJ2-1|TRBV18|NA
CASSRPQGYEQFF
>TRBJ1-6|TRBV12-3/TRBV12-4|NA
CASSFMVGVTPSYNSPLHF
>TRBJ2-1|TRBV5-1|TRBD2
CASSRLTSGGYNEQFF
>TRBJ2-2|TRBV20-1|NA
CSASWRKNTGELFF
>TRBJ2-3|TRBV12-3/TRBV12-4|NA
CASSHPLGGLADTQYF
>TRBJ2-7|TRBV5-1|NA
CASSSSTYEQYF
>TRBJ2-3|TRBV19|TRBD2
CASSTTSGSTDTQYF
>TRBJ1-1|TRBV4-1|NA
CASSQRHENTEAFF
>TRBJ1-2|TRBV3-1|NA
CASSQGPGNYGYTF
>TRBJ1-2|TRBV7-2|TRBD1
CASSWPGQGFGYTF
>TRBJ2-3|TRBV2|TRBD1
CARSGTGGLYTQYF
>TRBJ2-7|TRBV6-5|NA
CASRVNYEQYF
>TRBJ2-3|TRBV10-3|TRBD2
CAIAGTSGSDTQYF
>TRBJ2-2|TRBV10-3|TRBD1
CAISRTGYGGELFF
>TRBJ2-1|TRBV5-1|NA
CASSLTRGSYNEQFF
>TRBJ2-2|TRBV2|NA
CASSAGRTGELFF
>TRBJ2-3|TRBV5-1|NA
CASSPFSGGETDTQYF
>TRBJ2-3|TRBV6-5|TRBD2
CASSYSSPSGGRDTQYF
>TRBJ2-3|TRBV10-3|TRBD2
CAISRGDLTDTQYF
>TRBJ2-7|TRBV20-1|NA
CSAPVTGNSYEQYF
>TRBJ2-3|TRBV5-6|NA
CASREKLARTDTQYF
>TRBJ2-7|TRBV5-1|NA
CASSLGTARDASYEQYF
>TRBJ2-3|TRBV5-1|NA
CASRDSTDTQYF
>TRBJ2-1|TRBV29-1|NA
CSVDLAETMNEQFF
>TRBJ1-5|TRBV15|NA
CATSNSNQPQHF
>TRBJ2-7|TRBV12-3/TRBV12-4|TRBD2
CASRYSGGAYEQYF
>TRBJ1-2|TRBV7-2|NA
CASSLVRGTNYGYTF
>TRBJ1-1|TRBV5-1|NA
CASHLVTGMNTEAFF
>TRBJ2-1|TRBV30|NA
CAWSSRGYEQFF
>TRBJ1-3|TRBV5-1|NA
CASRPPGGSGNTIYF
>TRBJ2-1|TRBV5-1|TRBD1
CASTRDRSYNEQFF
>TRBJ1-5|TRBV20-1|NA
CTQSRRHF
>TRBJ2-7|TRBV7-2|NA
CASSLSGYYEQYF
>TRBJ2-7|TRBV30|TRBD1
CAWSGQGDYEQHF
>TRBJ2-7|TRBV5-1|TRBD1
CASSLPGQGGEQYF
>TRBJ1-3|TRBV5-1|NA
CASSPRVSSSGNTIYF
>TRBJ1-1|TRBV3-1|NA
CATTSPKLVEAFF